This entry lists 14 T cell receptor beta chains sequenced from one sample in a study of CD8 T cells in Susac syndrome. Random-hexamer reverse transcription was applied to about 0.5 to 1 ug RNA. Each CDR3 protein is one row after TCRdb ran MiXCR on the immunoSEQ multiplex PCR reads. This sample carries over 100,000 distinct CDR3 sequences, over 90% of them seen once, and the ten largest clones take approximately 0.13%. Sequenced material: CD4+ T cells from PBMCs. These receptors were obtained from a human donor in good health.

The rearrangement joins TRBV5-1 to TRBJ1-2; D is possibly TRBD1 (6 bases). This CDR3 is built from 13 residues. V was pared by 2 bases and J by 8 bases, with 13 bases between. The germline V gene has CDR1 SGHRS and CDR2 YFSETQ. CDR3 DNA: TGCGCCAGCAGCTTAGGACAGCCCACCGGCTACACCTTC. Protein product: CASSLGQPTGYTF.

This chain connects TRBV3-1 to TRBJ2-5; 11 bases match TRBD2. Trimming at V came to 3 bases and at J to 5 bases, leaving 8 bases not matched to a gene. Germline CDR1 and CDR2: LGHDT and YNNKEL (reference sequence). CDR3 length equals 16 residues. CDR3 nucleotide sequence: TGTGCCAGCAGCCAGACTACTAGCGGGAGCCTTGAGACCCAGTACTTC. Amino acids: CASSQTTSGSLETQYF.

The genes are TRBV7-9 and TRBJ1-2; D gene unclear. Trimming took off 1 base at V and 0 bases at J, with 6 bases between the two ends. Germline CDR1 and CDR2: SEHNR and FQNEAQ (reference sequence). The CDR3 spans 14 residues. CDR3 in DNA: TGTGCCAGCAGCTTAGGGCGCCCTAACTATGGCTACACCTTC. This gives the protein CASSLGRPNYGYTF.

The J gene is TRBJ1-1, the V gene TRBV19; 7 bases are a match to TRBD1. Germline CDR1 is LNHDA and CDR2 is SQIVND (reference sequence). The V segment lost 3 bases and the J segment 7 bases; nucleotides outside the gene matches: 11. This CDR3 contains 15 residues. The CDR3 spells CASSIQGTGVGEAFF. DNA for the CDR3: TGTGCCAGTAGTATCCAGGGCACAGGGGTGGGTGAAGCTTTCTTT.

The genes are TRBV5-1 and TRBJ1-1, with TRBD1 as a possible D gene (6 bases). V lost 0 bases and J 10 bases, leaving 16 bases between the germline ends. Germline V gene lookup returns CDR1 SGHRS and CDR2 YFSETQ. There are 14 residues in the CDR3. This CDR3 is CASSLELRDTGAFF. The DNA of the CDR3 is TGCGCCAGCAGCTTGGAGCTCCGGGACACCGGAGCTTTCTTT. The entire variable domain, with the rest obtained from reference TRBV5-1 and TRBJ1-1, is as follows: KAGVTQTPRYLIKTRGQQVTLSCSPISGHRSVSWYQQTPGQGLQFLFEYFSETQRNKGNFPGRFSGRQFSNSRSEMNVSTLELGDSALYLCASSLELRDTGAFFGQGTRLTVV.

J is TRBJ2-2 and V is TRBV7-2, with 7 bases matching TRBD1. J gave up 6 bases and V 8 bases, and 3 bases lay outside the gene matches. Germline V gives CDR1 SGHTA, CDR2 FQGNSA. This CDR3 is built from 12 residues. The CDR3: CASGRGPGELFF. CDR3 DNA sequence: TGTGCCAGCGGAAGGGGGCCCGGGGAGCTGTTTTTT.

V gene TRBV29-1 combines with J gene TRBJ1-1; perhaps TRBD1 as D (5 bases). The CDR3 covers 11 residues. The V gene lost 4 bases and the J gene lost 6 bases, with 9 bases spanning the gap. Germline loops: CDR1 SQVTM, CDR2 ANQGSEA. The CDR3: CSVGRGAEAFF. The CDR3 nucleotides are TGCAGCGTTGGGCGGGGGGCTGAAGCTTTCTTT.

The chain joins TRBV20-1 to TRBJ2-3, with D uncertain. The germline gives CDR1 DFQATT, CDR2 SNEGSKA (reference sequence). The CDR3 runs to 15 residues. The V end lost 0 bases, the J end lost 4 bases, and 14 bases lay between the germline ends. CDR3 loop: CSARDSEASADTQYF. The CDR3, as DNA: TGCAGTGCTAGAGATTCGGAAGCCAGCGCAGATACGCAGTATTTT.

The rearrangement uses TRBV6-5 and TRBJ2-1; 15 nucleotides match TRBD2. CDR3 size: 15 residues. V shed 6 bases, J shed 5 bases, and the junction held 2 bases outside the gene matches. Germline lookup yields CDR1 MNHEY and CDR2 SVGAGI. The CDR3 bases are TGTGCCAGCAGAGGACTAGCGGGAGGGCACAATGAGCAGTTCTTC. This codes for CASRGLAGGHNEQFF.

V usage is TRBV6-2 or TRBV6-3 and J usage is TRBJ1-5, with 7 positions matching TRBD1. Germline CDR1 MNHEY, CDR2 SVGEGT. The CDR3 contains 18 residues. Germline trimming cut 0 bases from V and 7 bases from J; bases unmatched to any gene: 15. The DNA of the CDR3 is TGTGCCAGCAGTTACTCGATCAGGGGGGGGCAATCGGGACAGCCCCAGCATTTT. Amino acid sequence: CASSYSIRGGQSGQPQHF.

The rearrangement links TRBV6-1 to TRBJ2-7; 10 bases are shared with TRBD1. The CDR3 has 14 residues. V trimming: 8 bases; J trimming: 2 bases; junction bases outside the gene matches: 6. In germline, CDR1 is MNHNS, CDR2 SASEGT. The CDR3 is CASRPGQGTYEQYF. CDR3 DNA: TGTGCCAGCCGCCCGGGACAGGGGACCTACGAGCAGTACTTC.

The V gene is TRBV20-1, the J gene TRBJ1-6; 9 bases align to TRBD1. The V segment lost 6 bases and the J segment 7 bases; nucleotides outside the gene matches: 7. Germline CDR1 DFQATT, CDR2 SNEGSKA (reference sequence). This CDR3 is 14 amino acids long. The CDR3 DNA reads TGCAGTGCGCCGCGGACAGGGGAGAATTCACCCCTCCACTTT. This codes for CSAPRTGENSPLHF.

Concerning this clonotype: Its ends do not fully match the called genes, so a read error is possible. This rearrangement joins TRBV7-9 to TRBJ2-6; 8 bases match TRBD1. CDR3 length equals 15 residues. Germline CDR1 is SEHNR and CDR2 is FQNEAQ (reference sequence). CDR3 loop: CASSLGSGQGAGQSF. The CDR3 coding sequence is TGTGCCAGCAGCTTAGGAAGCGGTCAGGGGGCCGGTCAATCTTTC.

CDR3 DNA: TGTGCCAGCAGTCCCTCCCGGGGTGCAGCCTACGAGCAGTACTTC. Translated, it gives CASSPSRGAAYEQYF. The chain employs TRBV7-9 and TRBJ2-7, with D perhaps TRBD2 (5 bases). V shed 6 bases and J shed 2 bases, with 17 bases lying between them. This CDR3 comprises 15 residues. In germline, CDR1 is SEHNR, CDR2 FQNEAQ (reference sequence).